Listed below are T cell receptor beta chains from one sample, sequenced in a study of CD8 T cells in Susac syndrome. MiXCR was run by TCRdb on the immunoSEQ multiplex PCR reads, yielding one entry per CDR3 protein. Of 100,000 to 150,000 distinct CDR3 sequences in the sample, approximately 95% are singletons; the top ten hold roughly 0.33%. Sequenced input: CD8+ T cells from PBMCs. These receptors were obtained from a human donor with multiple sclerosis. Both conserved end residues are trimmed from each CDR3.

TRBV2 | ASRGPRPVIVGYT
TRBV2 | ASRVDRAETQY
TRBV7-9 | ASSLSLGDNEQF
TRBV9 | ASSVRLAGSGNEQF
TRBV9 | ASSAALGLAGTGELF
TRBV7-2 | ASSQKDVNTEAF
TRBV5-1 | ASSLGYEQH
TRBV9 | ASSVGARTSGHNRNNEQF
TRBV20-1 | SARDQETGGEKLF
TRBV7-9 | ASSPVGKNYEQY
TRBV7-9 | ASSLDPRSPGMGYT
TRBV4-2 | ASSHRIAPGELF
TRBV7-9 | ASSPRYFKAF
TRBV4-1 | ASSHLLANEQF
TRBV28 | ASRAGPHEQY
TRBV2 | ASIGGGAAQY
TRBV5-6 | ASSLWTGGNYNEQF
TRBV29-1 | SVEGVGQSYEQY
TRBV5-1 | ASSILTGEQF
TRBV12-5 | ASGSPPGGNEAF
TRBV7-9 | ASSLTRARPGETQY
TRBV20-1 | SARDRPGQSPLQETQY
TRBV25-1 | ASQRLGWQGEKLF
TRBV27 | ASSLFATGEQGHSNQPQH
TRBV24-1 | ATSDSRTSGGAVDEQY
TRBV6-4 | ASSDSGGANVLT
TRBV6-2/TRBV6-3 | ASTRDRTNTEAF
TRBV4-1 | ASSQVRGPASTDTQY
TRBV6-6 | ASSYPQGREQF
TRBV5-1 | ASSWCGTGTSNQPQH
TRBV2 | ASKIREYGDRGPGNTIY
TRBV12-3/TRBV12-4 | ASSLGVVYGYT
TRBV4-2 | ASSQDPTEQY
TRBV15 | ATSTSGDLNTEAF
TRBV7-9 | ASSPGGDIWDQNTEAF
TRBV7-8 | ASSLSSGAANTGELF
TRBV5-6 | ASSFAGELF